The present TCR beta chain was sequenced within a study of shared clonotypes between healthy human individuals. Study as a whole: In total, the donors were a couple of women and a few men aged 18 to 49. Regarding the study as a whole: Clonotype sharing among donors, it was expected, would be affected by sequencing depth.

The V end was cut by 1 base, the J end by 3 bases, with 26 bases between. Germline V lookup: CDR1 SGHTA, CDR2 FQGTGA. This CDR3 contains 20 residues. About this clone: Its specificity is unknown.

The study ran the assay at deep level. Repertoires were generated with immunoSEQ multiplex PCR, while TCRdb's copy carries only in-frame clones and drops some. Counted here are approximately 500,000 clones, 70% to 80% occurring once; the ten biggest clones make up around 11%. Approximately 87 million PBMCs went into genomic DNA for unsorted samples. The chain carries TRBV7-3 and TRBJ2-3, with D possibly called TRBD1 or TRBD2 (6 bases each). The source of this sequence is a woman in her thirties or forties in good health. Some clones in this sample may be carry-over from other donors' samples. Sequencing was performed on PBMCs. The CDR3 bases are TGTGCCAGCAGCTTAAACCCTCCCTCGGGGCGGGGAAGGGGGACAGATACGCAGTATTTT. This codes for CASSLNPPSGRGRGTDTQYF.